The rows below give T cell receptor beta chains drawn from one sample of a study of blood T cell repertoires in COVID-19. TCRdb's table, derived via immunoSEQ multiplex PCR, lists solely in-frame clones and lacks some. The sample shows roughly 80,000 clones, roughly four fifths of them seen only once. Sequencing used peripheral blood. The origin of the receptors is a human donor in a cohort sampled during active COVID-19. Each CDR3 is given with its conserved first and last residue.

len: 14; v_gene: TRBV5-1; j_gene: TRBJ2-1; CDR3aa: CASREQSPINEQFF
len: 16; v_gene: TRBV12-5; j_gene: TRBJ2-5; CDR3aa: CASGFAPGQVQETQYF
len: 16; v_gene: TRBV18; j_gene: TRBJ2-7; CDR3aa: CASSPLGGGNPYEQYF
len: 15; v_gene: TRBV15; j_gene: TRBJ2-2; CDR3aa: CATSRAFIGAGELFF
len: 16; v_gene: TRBV28; j_gene: TRBJ2-2; CDR3aa: CASSSEGQGRPGELFF
len: 14; v_gene: TRBV3-1/TRBV3-2; j_gene: TRBJ2-1; CDR3aa: CASSPFLRGGEQFF
len: 14; v_gene: TRBV5-4; j_gene: TRBJ2-1; CDR3aa: CASSLPGGNNEQFF
len: 16; v_gene: TRBV3-1/TRBV3-2; j_gene: TRBJ2-1; CDR3aa: CASSQDSGNSYNEQFF
len: 13; v_gene: TRBV6-2/TRBV6-3; j_gene: TRBJ1-5; CDR3aa: CASSYSPGQPQHF
len: 17; v_gene: TRBV24-1; j_gene: TRBJ1-2; CDR3aa: CATSESGQATSNYGYTF
len: 14; v_gene: TRBV27; j_gene: TRBJ1-1; CDR3aa: CASSTLYSNTEAFF
len: 14; v_gene: TRBV2; j_gene: TRBJ1-6; CDR3aa: CASSGTGVNSPLHF
len: 14; v_gene: TRBV2; j_gene: TRBJ2-7; CDR3aa: CASGPSHTTGEQYF
len: 15; v_gene: TRBV9; j_gene: TRBJ2-3; CDR3aa: CASSEGGGYTDTQYF
len: 14; v_gene: TRBV6-1; j_gene: TRBJ2-2; CDR3aa: CASSDHGGAGELFF
len: 15; v_gene: TRBV18; j_gene: TRBJ1-3; CDR3aa: CASSPGQVSGNTIYF
len: 12; v_gene: TRBV2; j_gene: TRBJ2-7; CDR3aa: CASGAGWQEQYF
len: 14; v_gene: TRBV6-6; j_gene: TRBJ2-1; CDR3aa: CASSYRGDYNEQFF